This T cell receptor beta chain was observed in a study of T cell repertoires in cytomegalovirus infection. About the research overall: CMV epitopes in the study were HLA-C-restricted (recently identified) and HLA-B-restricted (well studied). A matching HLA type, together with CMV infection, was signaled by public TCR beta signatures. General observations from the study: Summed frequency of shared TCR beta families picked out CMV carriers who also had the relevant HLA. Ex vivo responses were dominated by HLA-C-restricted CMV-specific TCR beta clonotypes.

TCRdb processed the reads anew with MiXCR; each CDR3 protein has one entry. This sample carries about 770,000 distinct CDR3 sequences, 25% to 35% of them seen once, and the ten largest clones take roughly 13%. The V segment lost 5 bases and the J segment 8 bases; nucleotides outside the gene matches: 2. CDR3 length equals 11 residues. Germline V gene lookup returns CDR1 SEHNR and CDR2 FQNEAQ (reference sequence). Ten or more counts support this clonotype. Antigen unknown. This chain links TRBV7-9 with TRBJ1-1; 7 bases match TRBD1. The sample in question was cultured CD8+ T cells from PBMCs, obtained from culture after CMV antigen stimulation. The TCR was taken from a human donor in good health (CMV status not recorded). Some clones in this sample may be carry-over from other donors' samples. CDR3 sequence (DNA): TGTGCCAGCAGCCCGACAGGGGAAGCTTTCTTT. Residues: CASSPTGEAFF. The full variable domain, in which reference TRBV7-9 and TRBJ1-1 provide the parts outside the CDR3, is DTGVSQNPRHKITKRGQNVTFRCDPISEHNRLYWYRQTLGQGPEFLTYFQNEAQLEKSRLLSDRFSAERPKGSFSTLEIQRTEQGDSAMYLCASSPTGEAFFGQGTRLTVV.